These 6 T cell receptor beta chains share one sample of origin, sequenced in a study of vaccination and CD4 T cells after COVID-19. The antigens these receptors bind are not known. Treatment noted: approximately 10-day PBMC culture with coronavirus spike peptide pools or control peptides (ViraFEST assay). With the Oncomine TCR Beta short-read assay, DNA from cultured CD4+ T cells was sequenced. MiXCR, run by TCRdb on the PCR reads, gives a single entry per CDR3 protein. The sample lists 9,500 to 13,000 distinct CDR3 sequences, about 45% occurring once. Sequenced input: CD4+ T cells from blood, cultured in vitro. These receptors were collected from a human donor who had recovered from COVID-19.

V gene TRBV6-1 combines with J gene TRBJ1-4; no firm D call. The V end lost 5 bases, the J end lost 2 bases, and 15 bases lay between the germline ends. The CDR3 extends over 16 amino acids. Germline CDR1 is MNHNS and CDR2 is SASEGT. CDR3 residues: CASSKSLGGTNEKLFF. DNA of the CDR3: TGTGCCAGCAGTAAATCCCTGGGCGGTACTAATGAAAAACTGTTTTTT.

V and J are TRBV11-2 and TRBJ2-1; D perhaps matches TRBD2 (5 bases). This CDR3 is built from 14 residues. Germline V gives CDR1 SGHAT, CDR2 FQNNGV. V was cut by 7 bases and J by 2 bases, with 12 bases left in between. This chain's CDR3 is CASTEGVTYNEQFF. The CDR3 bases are TGTGCCAGCACCGAGGGTGTAACCTACAATGAGCAGTTCTTC.

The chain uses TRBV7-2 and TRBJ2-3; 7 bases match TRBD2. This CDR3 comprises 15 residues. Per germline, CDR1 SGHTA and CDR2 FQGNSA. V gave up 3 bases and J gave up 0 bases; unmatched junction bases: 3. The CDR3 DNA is TGTGCCAGCAGCTTCGCGGGGGATAGCACAGATACGCAGTATTTT. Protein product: CASSFAGDSTDTQYF.

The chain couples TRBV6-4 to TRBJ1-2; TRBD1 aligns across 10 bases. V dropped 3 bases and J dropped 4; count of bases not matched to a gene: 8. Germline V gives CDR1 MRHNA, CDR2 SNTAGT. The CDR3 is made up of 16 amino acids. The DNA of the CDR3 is TGTGCCAGCAGTGAGCTACCGGGACAGGGGAGCTATGGCTACACCTTC. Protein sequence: CASSELPGQGSYGYTF.

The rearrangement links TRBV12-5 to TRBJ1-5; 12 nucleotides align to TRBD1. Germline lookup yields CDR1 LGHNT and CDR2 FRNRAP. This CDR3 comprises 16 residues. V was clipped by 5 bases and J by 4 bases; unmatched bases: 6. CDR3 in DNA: TGTGCTAGTGGTAAATCGGGACAGGGGGCAAATCAGCCCCAGCATTTT. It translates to CASGKSGQGANQPQHF.

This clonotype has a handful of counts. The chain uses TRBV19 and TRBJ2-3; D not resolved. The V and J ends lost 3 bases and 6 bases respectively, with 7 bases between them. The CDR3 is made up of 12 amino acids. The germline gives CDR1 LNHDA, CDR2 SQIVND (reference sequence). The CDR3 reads CASSIGRDTQYF. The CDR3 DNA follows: TGTGCCAGTAGTATCGGAAGGGATACGCAGTATTTT.